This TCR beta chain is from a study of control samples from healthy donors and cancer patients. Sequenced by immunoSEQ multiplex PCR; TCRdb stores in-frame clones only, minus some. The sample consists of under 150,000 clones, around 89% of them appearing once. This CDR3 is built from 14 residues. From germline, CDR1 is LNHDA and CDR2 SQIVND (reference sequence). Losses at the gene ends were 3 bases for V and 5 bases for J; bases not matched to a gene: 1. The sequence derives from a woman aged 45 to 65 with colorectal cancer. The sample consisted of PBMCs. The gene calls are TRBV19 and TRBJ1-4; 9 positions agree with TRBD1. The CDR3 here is CASSMGTGNEKLFF. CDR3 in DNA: TGTGCCAGTAGTATGGGGACAGGGAATGAAAAACTGTTTTTT.